The next 6 T cell receptor beta chains were all read from a single sample in a study of blood T cell repertoires in COVID-19. Here immunoSEQ multiplex PCR was the method, and the copy in TCRdb shows in-frame clones only, minus some. The sample consists of nearly 300,000 clones, about 81% of them appearing once. The sequencing sample was made of peripheral blood. These receptors all come from a human donor with COVID-19, enrolled during active disease. The donor label of this sample is uncertain.

In DNA, the CDR3 is TGTGCCAGCAGTCGGACAGGGTATGAGCAGTTCTTC. Encoded protein: CASSRTGYEQFF. The chain joins TRBV12-3 or TRBV12-4 to TRBJ2-1; TRBD1 agrees at 8 bases. This CDR3 has 12 amino acids. The trim removed 5 bases at V and 8 bases at J, leaving 2 bases unmatched.

This chain joins TRBV5-4 and TRBJ1-1; 7 bases align to TRBD1. The CDR3 runs 14 residues. Germline values: CDR1 SGHNT, CDR2 YYREEE (reference sequence). V gave up 4 bases and J gave up 2 bases; unmatched junction bases: 5. Written as DNA, the CDR3 is TGTGCCAGCAGCCCTCGGACAGGAAACACTGAAGCTTTCTTT. It encodes CASSPRTGNTEAFF.

The gene calls are TRBV28 and TRBJ2-1; D uncertain. Deletions cut 10 bases from V and 9 bases from J, with 19 bases between. CDR3 length: 13 amino acids. In germline, CDR1 is MDHEN, CDR2 SYDVKM. Written as DNA, the CDR3 is TGTGCCAAAAAAAATCCGAGTTCCGGTGAGCAGTTCTTC. This encodes CAKKNPSSGEQFF.

The V gene is TRBV9, the J gene TRBJ1-1, with 7 bases fitting TRBD1. V dropped 6 bases and J dropped 4; count of bases not matched to a gene: 9. Germline assignment: CDR1 SGDLS and CDR2 YYNGEE. This CDR3 comprises 14 residues. In DNA form, the CDR3 reads TGTGCCAGCACCAAGGGGACAGAGGCCACTGAAGCTTTCTTT. Translated: CASTKGTEATEAFF. Variable domain in full (rest from reference TRBV9 and TRBJ1-1): DSGVTQTPKHLITATGQRVTLRCSPRSGDLSVYWYQQSLDQGLQFLIQYYNGEERAKGNILERFSAQQFPDLHSELNLSSLELGDSALYFCASTKGTEATEAFFGQGTRLTVV.

The gene calls are TRBV19 and TRBJ1-2; D not certain. The germline V and J ends were trimmed by 6 bases and 4 bases, with 12 bases remaining between them. This CDR3 is built from 13 residues. Germline CDR1 and CDR2: LNHDA and SQIVND (reference sequence). The CDR3 sequence: CASRPPASYGYTF. For the CDR3, the DNA is TGTGCCAGTAGACCCCCGGCTAGCTATGGCTACACCTTC.

The V gene is TRBV29-1, the J gene TRBJ2-7; perhaps TRBD1 as D (6 bases). Germline-derived CDR1 and CDR2 are SQVTM and ANQGSEA. The V end lost 6 bases, the J end lost 4 bases, and 16 bases lay between the germline ends. The CDR3 sequence is 13 residues long. The chain's CDR3 is CSVLQGSVYEQYF. The DNA for the CDR3 is TGCAGCGTGCTACAGGGTTCGGTGTACGAGCAGTACTTC.